Listed below are T cell receptor beta chains from one sample, sequenced in a study of T cell repertoires in cytomegalovirus infection. No antigen is known for these receptors. Using its own MiXCR run on the reads, TCRdb lists one record per CDR3 protein. The sample consists of about 360,000 distinct CDR3 sequences, roughly a third of them appearing once. The sequences come from cultured PBMCs, collected from culture after CMV antigen stimulation. These receptors all stem from a human donor in good health (CMV status not recorded). Some clones in this sample may be carry-over from other donors' samples. Both conserved end residues are part of each CDR3. The order of the fields is V gene, clone size, J gene, D gene, CDR3 DNA, CDR3 protein. The D gene is left open where the match is weak. The size of a clone is reported for some rows only, either as once, few or many, or as a class for expanded clones.

v_call: TRBV7-6; clone_size: few; j_call: TRBJ1-5; d_call: TRBD1; cdr3_nt: TGTGCCAGCAGCCAGGGGGCCCGGGGGGATCAGCCCCAGCATTTT; cdr3_aa: CASSQGARGDQPQHF
v_call: TRBV5-1; clone_size: NA; j_call: TRBJ1-4; d_call: NA; cdr3_nt: TGCGCCAGCAGCCTGGGACATTCTAATGAAAAACTGTTTTTT; cdr3_aa: CASSLGHSNEKLFF
v_call: TRBV7-8; clone_size: NA; j_call: TRBJ1-2; d_call: NA; cdr3_nt: TGTGCCAGCAGCCCAGACGGACGTATCTACAACTATGGCTACACCTTC; cdr3_aa: CASSPDGRIYNYGYTF
v_call: TRBV12-3/TRBV12-4; clone_size: NA; j_call: TRBJ2-2; d_call: NA; cdr3_nt: TGTGCCAGCAGATCCCGGGGGACTGAAAACACCGGGGAGCTGTTTTTT; cdr3_aa: CASRSRGTENTGELFF
v_call: TRBV6-8; clone_size: few; j_call: TRBJ2-7; d_call: TRBD2; cdr3_nt: TGTGCCAGCAGTTACCTGACTAGCGGGCCTACCGACGAGCAGTACTTC; cdr3_aa: CASSYLTSGPTDEQYF
v_call: TRBV20-1; clone_size: few; j_call: TRBJ2-1; d_call: NA; cdr3_nt: TGCAGTGCTAGCAGGTCCCCTTACAATGGGCAGTTCTTC; cdr3_aa: CSASRSPYNGQFF
v_call: TRBV4-1; clone_size: NA; j_call: TRBJ2-7; d_call: TRBD2; cdr3_nt: TGCGCCAGCAGCCAACATAGCGGGATCTCCTACGAGCAGTACTTC; cdr3_aa: CASSQHSGISYEQYF
v_call: TRBV6-2/TRBV6-3; clone_size: NA; j_call: TRBJ2-1; d_call: NA; cdr3_nt: TGTGCCAGCACCGAGAGGCTACCTGGGGCCCAATACAATGAGCAGTTCTTC; cdr3_aa: CASTERLPGAQYNEQFF
v_call: TRBV7-1; clone_size: NA; j_call: TRBJ2-7; d_call: NA; cdr3_nt: TGTGCCAGCAGCTCCTACAAGGACCCCTACGAGCAGTACTTC; cdr3_aa: CASSSYKDPYEQYF
v_call: TRBV7-9; clone_size: many; j_call: TRBJ1-1; d_call: NA; cdr3_nt: TGTGCCAGCAGCCTAAACAGACTCAGAAAGATAATTATGAACACTGAAGCTTTCTTT; cdr3_aa: CASSLNRLRKIIMNTEAFF
v_call: TRBV29-1; clone_size: once; j_call: TRBJ2-5; d_call: TRBD1; cdr3_nt: TGCAGCGTTTATCCGGGACAGGGAAAAGAGACCCAGTACTTC; cdr3_aa: CSVYPGQGKETQYF
v_call: TRBV11-2; clone_size: few; j_call: TRBJ2-5; d_call: TRBD1; cdr3_nt: TGTGCCAGCAGCCCACCAAACAGGGGAGAGACCCAGTACTTC; cdr3_aa: CASSPPNRGETQYF
v_call: TRBV7-2; clone_size: few; j_call: TRBJ1-6; d_call: TRBD1; cdr3_nt: TGTGCCAGCAGTCGCAGACAGGGCTACGATTCACCCCTCCACTTT; cdr3_aa: CASSRRQGYDSPLHF
v_call: TRBV7-2; clone_size: many; j_call: TRBJ1-6; d_call: TRBD1; cdr3_nt: TGTGCCAGCAGCTTAGAGGGGACAGGGGCTTCACCCCTCCACTTT; cdr3_aa: CASSLEGTGASPLHF
v_call: TRBV4-3; clone_size: few; j_call: TRBJ2-1; d_call: TRBD2; cdr3_nt: TGCGCCAGCAGCACAAAGCCCGGGACTAGCGGGAGGGTCTCGAGCTCCTACAATGAGCAGTTCTTC; cdr3_aa: CASSTKPGTSGRVSSSYNEQFF
v_call: TRBV6-5; clone_size: NA; j_call: TRBJ2-3; d_call: NA; cdr3_nt: TGTGCCAGCAGTTACTCATCAGGGGCGCTCACAGATACGCAGTATTTT; cdr3_aa: CASSYSSGALTDTQYF
v_call: TRBV5-4; clone_size: NA; j_call: TRBJ2-7; d_call: NA; cdr3_nt: TGTGCCAGCAGTCACAAGACCAACTACGAGCAGTACTTC; cdr3_aa: CASSHKTNYEQYF
v_call: TRBV27; clone_size: NA; j_call: TRBJ2-1; d_call: NA; cdr3_nt: TGTGCCAGCAGTTTCGAGGGAAGGAATGAGCAGTTCTTC; cdr3_aa: CASSFEGRNEQFF
v_call: TRBV7-2; clone_size: many; j_call: TRBJ2-1; d_call: TRBD2; cdr3_nt: TGTGCCAGCAGCTTCGGCGGGGGTTCCTACAATGAGCAGTTCTTC; cdr3_aa: CASSFGGGSYNEQFF
v_call: TRBV29-1; clone_size: NA; j_call: TRBJ2-1; d_call: NA; cdr3_nt: TGCAGCGCGAGGACAAGCTCTAATGAGCAGTTCTTC; cdr3_aa: CSARTSSNEQFF
v_call: TRBV7-2; clone_size: many; j_call: TRBJ1-3; d_call: NA; cdr3_nt: TGTGCCAGCAGCTTATCTGGGTTCGGAAACACCATATATTTT; cdr3_aa: CASSLSGFGNTIYF
v_call: TRBV10-3; clone_size: NA; j_call: TRBJ2-6; d_call: NA; cdr3_nt: TGTGCCATCAGTGAGTCTCAGGGAACTGGGGCCAACGTCCTGACTTTC; cdr3_aa: CAISESQGTGANVLTF
v_call: TRBV20-1; clone_size: few; j_call: TRBJ2-3; d_call: TRBD2; cdr3_nt: TGCCGAAGGCTAGCGGGAGTCGGAGATACGCAGTATTTT; cdr3_aa: CRRLAGVGDTQYF